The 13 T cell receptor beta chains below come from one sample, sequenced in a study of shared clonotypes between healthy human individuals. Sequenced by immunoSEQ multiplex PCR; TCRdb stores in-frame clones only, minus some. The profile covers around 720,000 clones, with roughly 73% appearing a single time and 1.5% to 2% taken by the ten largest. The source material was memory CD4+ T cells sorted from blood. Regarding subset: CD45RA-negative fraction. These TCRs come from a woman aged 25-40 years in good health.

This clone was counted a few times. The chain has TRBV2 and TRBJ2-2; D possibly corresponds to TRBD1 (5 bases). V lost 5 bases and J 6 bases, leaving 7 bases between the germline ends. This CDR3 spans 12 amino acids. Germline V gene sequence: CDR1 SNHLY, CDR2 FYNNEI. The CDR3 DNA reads TGTGCCAGCAGTAAGACAGCCGGGGAGCTGTTTTTT. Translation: CASSKTAGELFF.

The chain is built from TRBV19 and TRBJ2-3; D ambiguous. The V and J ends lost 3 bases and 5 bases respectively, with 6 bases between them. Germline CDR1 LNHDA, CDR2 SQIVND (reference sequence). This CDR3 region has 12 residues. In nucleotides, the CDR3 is TGTGCCAGTAGTATGGTCGGAGATACGCAGTATTTT. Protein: CASSMVGDTQYF.

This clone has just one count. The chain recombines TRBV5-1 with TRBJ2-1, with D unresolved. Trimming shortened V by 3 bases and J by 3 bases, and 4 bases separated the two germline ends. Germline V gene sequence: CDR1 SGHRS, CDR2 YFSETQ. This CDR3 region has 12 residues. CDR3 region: CASSWDYNEQFF. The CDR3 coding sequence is TGCGCCAGCAGCTGGGACTACAATGAGCAGTTCTTC. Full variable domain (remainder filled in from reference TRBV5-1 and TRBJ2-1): KAGVTQTPRYLIKTRGQQVTLSCSPISGHRSVSWYQQTPGQGLQFLFEYFSETQRNKGNFPGRFSGRQFSNSRSEMNVSTLELGDSALYLCASSWDYNEQFFGPGTRLTVL.

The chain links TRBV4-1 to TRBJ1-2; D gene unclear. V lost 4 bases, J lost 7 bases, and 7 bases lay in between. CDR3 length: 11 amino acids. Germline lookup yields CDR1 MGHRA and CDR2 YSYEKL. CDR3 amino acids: CASSRKGGYTF. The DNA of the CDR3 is TGCGCCAGCAGCCGAAAGGGTGGCTACACCTTC.

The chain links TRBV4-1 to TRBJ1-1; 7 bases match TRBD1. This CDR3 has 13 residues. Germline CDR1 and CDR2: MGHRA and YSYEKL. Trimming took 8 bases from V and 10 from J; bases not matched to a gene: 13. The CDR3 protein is CASVGGRQGSAFF. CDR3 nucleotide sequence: TGCGCCAGCGTGGGAGGGAGACAGGGATCAGCTTTCTTT.

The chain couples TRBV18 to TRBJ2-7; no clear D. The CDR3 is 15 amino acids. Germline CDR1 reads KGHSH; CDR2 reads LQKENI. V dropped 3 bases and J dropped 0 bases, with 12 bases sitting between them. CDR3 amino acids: CASSPSKGLSYEQYF. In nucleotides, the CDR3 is TGTGCCAGCTCACCTTCAAAGGGCCTCTCCTACGAGCAGTACTTC.

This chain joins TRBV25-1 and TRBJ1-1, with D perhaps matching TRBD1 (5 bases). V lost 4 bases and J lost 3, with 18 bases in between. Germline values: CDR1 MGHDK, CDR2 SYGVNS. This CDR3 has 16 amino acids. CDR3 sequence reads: CASSVLNEGVDTEAFF. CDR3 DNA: TGTGCCAGCAGTGTCCTAAACGAAGGGGTTGACACTGAAGCTTTCTTT.

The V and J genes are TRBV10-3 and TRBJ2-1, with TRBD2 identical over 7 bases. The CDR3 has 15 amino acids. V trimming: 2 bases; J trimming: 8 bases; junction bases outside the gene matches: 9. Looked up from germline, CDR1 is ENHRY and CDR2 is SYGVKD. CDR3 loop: CAISEPRTSIYEQFF. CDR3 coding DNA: TGTGCCATCAGTGAGCCACGGACTAGTATCTATGAGCAGTTCTTC.

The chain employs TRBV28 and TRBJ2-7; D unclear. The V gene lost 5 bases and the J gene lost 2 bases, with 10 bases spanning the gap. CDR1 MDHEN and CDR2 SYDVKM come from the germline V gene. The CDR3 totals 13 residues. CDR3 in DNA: TGTGCCAGCAGTCTACCGGGCGCCTACGAGCAGTACTTC. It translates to CASSLPGAYEQYF.

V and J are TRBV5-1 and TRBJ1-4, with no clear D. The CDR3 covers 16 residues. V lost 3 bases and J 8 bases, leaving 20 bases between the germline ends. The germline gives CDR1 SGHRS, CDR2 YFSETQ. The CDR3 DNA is TGCGCCAGCAGCTGGAGGGCTACTCCGGAGCCGGAAAAACTGTTTTTT. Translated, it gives CASSWRATPEPEKLFF.

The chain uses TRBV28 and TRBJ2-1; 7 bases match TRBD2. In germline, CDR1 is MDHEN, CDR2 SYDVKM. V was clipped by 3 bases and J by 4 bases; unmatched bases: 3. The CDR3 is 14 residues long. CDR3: CASSLGGTYNEQFF. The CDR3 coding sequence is TGTGCCAGCAGTTTGGGGGGGACTTACAATGAGCAGTTCTTC.

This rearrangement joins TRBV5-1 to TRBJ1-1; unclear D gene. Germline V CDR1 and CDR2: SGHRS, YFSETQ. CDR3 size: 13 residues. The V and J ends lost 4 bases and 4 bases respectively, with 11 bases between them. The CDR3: CASSQSPVTEAFF. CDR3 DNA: TGCGCCAGCAGCCAAAGTCCGGTCACTGAAGCTTTCTTT.

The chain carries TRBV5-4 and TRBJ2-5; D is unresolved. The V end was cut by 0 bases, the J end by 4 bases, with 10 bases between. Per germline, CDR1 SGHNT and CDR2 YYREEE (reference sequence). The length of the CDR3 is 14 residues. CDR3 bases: TGTGCCAGCAGCTTGGAGGGCGTTCTAGAGACCCAGTACTTC. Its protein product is CASSLEGVLETQYF.